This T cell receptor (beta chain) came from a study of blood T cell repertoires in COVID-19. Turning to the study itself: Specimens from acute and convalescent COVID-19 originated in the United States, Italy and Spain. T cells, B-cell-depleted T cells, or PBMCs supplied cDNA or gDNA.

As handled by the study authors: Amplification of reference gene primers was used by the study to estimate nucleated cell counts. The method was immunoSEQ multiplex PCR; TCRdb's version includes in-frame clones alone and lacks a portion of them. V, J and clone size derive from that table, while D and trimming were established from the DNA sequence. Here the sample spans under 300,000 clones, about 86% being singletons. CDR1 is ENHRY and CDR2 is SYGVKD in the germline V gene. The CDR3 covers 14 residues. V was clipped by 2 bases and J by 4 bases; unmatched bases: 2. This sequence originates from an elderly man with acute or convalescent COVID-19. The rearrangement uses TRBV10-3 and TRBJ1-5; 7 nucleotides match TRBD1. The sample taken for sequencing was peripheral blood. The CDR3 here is CAISEKGQNQPQHF. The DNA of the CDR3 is TGTGCCATCAGTGAGAAGGGACAGAATCAGCCCCAGCATTTT.